This T cell receptor beta chain came from a study of CD8 T cell repertoires and HIV-1 epitope variants. About the research overall: T cells were stimulated with Twenty-five Gag and Nef peptides separately. An uncultured baseline aliquot held 1M T cells. The study, taken as a whole, reports: Six of nine antigen-specific clonotypes appeared cross-reactive to autologous or escape variants.

This clone is labeled as hyperexpanded. The antigen is undetermined. The CDR3 sequence is 16 residues long. Trimming stripped 0 bases from V and 3 bases from J, with 14 bases between. CDR1 MGHRA and CDR2 YSYEKL come from the germline V gene. TCRdb keeps only in-frame clones here, not all; method: immunoSEQ multiplex PCR. The profile shows roughly 980 clones, over 55% of them singletons. The source material was cultured CD8+ T cells derived from PBMCs. The chain employs TRBV4-1 and TRBJ1-2; D unclear. This receptor was identified in a male donor with HIV. DNA of the CDR3: TGCGCCAGCAGCCAAGATCCCCCAGACTTGGACTATGGCTACACCTTC. Translated, it gives CASSQDPPDLDYGYTF.